Below, one T cell receptor beta chain is given with its context. What it binds is unknown. Produced via immunoSEQ multiplex PCR; TCRdb's table is partial and in-frame only. Of roughly 700,000 clones in the sample, about 89% were seen once. This record comes from a study of Ad26.COV2.S vaccination and SARS-CoV-2 variants. Deletions cut 6 bases from V and 6 bases from J, with 14 bases between. This CDR3 comprises 14 residues. Germline V gene sequence: CDR1 ENHRY, CDR2 SYGVKD. Described treatment: around 19 received Ad26.COV2.S at low or high dose, single or two shots; about 5 received placebo; per-sample allocation not given. Each sample was drawn 63 days after the first injection (of vaccine or placebo). The donor was a Boston adult aged 18-55 years. Study outcomes and limitations: Non-spike TCR breadth did not differ much between vaccine and placebo recipients.

This clonotype was sampled from a person between 18 and 65 years old who received the Ad26.COV2.S COVID-19 vaccine or a placebo. The chain carries TRBV10-3 and TRBJ2-2; TRBD1 might be the D (7 bases). Sequencing used peripheral blood, obtained in a trial of Ad26.COV2.S vaccine versus placebo. The CDR3 coding sequence is TGTGCCATCAGGAACGGCGGGACAGCCGGGGAGCTGTTTTTT. It specifies CAIRNGGTAGELFF.